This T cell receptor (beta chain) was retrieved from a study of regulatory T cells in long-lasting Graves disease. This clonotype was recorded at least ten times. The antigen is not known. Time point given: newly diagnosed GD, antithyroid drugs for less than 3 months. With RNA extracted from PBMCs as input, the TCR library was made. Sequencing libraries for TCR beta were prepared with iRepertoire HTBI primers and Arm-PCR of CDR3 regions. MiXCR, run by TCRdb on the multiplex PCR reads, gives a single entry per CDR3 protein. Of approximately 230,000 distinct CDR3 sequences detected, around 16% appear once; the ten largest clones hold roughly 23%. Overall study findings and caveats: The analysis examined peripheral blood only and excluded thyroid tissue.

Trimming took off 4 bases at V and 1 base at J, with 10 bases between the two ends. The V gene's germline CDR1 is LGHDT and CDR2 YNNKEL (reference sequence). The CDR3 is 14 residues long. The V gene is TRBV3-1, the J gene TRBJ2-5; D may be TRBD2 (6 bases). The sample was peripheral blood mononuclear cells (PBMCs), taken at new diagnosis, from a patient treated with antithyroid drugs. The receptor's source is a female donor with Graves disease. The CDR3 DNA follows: TGTGCCAGCAGCCCGGGGACTTTCCAAGAGACCCAGTACTTC. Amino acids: CASSPGTFQETQYF.